A selection of T cell receptor beta chains follows, all from one sample in a study of blood T cell repertoires in COVID-19. The protocol was immunoSEQ multiplex PCR, while the TCRdb copy is restricted to in-frame clones and leaves out a portion. The table records approximately 60,000 clones, approximately 79% of them present only once. Sequencing used peripheral blood. These receptors all stem from a man aged 55-75 years with acute or convalescent COVID-19. The CDR3 runs from the conserved cysteine through the conserved F or W. The order of the fields is V gene, J gene, clone size, D gene, CDR3 protein, CDR3 DNA. D genes are given only for firm matches. Clone size is given for some rows only: seen once, a few or many times, or a class if the clone is expanded.

>TRBV7-9|TRBJ2-5|NA|NA
CASSDSRGTQYF
TGTGCCAGCAGCGATTCTCGGGGGACCCAGTACTTC
>TRBV7-9|TRBJ1-1|NA|NA
CASRQTDGTEAFF
TGTGCCAGCAGGCAGACCGACGGGACTGAAGCTTTCTTT
>TRBV2|TRBJ2-3|NA|TRBD2
CASRRGLAGSRGSTDTQYF
TGTGCCAGCAGGAGGGGACTAGCGGGGAGTAGAGGAAGCACAGATACGCAGTATTTT
>TRBV10-3|TRBJ1-5|NA|TRBD1
CATRGPDSNQPQHF
TGTGCCACCAGGGGGCCGGATAGCAATCAGCCCCAGCATTTT
>TRBV6-5|TRBJ1-2|NA|TRBD1
CASSKTGARGYTF
TGTGCCAGCAGTAAGACAGGGGCTCGTGGCTACACCTTC
>TRBV18|TRBJ1-5|once|NA
CASSPSSGGNQPQHF
TGTGCCAGCTCACCGTCATCGGGTGGCAATCAGCCCCAGCATTTT
>TRBV5-5|TRBJ2-1|NA|TRBD2
CASSPRGAGGPVNHEQFF
TGTGCCAGCAGCCCCCGGGGAGCGGGAGGGCCAGTTAATCATGAGCAGTTCTTC
>TRBV30|TRBJ1-1|NA|NA
CACRFGGEAFF
TGTGCCTGCCGGTTCGGGGGTGAAGCTTTCTTT
>TRBV5-4|TRBJ2-3|NA|NA
CASSPDGRFGDTQYF
TGTGCCAGCAGCCCCGACGGCAGGTTTGGAGATACGCAGTATTTT
>TRBV9|TRBJ2-7|once|TRBD1
CASNPGGQGTYEQYF
TGTGCCAGCAACCCCGGGGGACAGGGGACCTACGAGCAGTACTTC
>TRBV6-5|TRBJ2-6|once|NA
CASSSGTGTGANVLTF
TGTGCCAGCAGTTCCGGTACAGGGACCGGGGCCAACGTCCTGACTTTC
>TRBV7-2|TRBJ2-1|NA|NA
CASSSGQSYNEQFF
TGTGCCAGCAGCTCCGGACAGTCCTACAATGAGCAGTTCTTC
>TRBV6-2/TRBV6-3|TRBJ1-2|NA|TRBD1
CASSPGQVYGYTF
TGTGCCAGCAGTCCCGGACAGGTCTATGGCTACACCTTC
>TRBV28|TRBJ2-7|NA|TRBD2
CASSQILAGKGEQYF
TGTGCCAGCAGTCAAATACTAGCGGGTAAGGGTGAGCAGTACTTC